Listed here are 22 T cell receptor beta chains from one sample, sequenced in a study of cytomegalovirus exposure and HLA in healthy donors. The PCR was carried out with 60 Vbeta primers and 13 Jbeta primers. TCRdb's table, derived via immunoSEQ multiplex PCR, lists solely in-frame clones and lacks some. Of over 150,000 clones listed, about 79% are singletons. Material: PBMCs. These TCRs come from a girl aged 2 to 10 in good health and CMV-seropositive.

This CDR3 is CASSYSGMGPTFF. The CDR3 region has the DNA TGTGCCAGCAGTTACTCCGGGATGGGCCCAACTTTCTTT. The chain joins TRBV6-6 to TRBJ1-1; D unclear. CDR1 and CDR2 from the germline V gene are MNHNY and SVGAGI (reference sequence). V was cut by 0 bases and J by 12 bases, with 14 bases left in between. There are 13 residues in the CDR3.

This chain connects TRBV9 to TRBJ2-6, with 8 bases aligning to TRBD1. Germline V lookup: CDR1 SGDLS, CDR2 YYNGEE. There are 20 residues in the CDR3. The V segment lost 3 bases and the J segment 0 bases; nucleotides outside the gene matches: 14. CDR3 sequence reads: CASSGRTGQVVTSGANVLTF. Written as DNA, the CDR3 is TGTGCCAGCAGCGGAAGAACGGGACAGGTAGTAACCTCTGGGGCCAACGTCCTGACTTTC.

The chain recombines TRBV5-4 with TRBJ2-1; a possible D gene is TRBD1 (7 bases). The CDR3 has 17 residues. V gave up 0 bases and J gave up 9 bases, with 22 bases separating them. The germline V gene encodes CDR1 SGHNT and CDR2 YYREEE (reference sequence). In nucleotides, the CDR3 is TGTGCCAGCAGCTTGGGGGGGACAGCGGGTGCAAAAGGTGAGCAGTTCTTC. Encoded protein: CASSLGGTAGAKGEQFF.

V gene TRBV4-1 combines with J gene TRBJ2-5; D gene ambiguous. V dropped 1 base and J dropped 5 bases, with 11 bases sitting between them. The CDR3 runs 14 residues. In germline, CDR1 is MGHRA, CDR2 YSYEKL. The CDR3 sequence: CASSQGLGSETQYF. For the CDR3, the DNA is TGCGCCAGCAGCCAAGGTCTCGGGTCGGAGACCCAGTACTTC.

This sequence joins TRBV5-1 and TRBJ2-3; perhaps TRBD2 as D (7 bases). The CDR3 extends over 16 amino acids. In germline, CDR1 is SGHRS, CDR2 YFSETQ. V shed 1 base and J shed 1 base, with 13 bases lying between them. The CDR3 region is CASSLSEGGGTDTQYF. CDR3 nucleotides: TGCGCCAGCAGCTTGTCCGAAGGGGGGGGCACAGATACGCAGTATTTT.

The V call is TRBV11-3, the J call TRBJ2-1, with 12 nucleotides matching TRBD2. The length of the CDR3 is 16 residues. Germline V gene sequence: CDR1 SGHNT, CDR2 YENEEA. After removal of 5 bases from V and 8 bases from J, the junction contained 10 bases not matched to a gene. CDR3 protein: CASSPRSSGRGYEQFF. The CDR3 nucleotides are TGTGCCAGCAGCCCCCGCTCTAGCGGGAGGGGTTATGAGCAGTTCTTC.

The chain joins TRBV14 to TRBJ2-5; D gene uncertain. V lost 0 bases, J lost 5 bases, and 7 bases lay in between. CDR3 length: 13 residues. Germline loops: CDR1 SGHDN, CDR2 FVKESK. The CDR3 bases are TGTGCCAGCAGCCAAGATTGGCTTGAGACCCAGTACTTC. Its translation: CASSQDWLETQYF.

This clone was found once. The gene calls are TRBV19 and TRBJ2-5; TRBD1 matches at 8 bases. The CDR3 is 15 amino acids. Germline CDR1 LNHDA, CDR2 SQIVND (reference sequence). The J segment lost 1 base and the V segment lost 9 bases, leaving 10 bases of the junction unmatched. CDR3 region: CARPSTQGVQETQYF. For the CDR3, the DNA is TGTGCCAGACCTAGTACACAGGGGGTCCAAGAGACCCAGTACTTC. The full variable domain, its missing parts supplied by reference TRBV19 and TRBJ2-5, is DGGITQSPKYLFRKEGQNVTLSCEQNLNHDAMYWYRQDPGQGLRLIYYSQIVNDFQKGDIAEGYSVSREKKESFPLTVTSAQKNPTAFYLCARPSTQGVQETQYFGPGTRLLVL.

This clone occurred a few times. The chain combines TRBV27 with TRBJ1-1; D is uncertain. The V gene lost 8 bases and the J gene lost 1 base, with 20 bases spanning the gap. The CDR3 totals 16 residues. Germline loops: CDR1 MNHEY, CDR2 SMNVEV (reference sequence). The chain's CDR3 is CASFRVTDGSNTEAFF. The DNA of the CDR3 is TGTGCCAGCTTCCGGGTTACTGACGGATCGAACACTGAAGCTTTCTTT.

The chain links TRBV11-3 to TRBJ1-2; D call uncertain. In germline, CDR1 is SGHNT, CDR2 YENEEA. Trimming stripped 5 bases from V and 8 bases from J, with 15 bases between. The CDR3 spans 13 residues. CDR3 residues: CASSLRSSWGYTF. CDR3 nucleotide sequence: TGTGCCAGCAGCCTCCGGTCATCCTGGGGCTACACCTTC.

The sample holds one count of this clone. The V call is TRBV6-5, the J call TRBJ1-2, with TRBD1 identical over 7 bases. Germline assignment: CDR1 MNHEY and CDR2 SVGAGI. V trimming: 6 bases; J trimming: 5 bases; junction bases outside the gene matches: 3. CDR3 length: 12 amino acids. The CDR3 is CASRDRPYGYTF. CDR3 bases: TGTGCCAGCAGGGACAGGCCGTATGGCTACACCTTC.

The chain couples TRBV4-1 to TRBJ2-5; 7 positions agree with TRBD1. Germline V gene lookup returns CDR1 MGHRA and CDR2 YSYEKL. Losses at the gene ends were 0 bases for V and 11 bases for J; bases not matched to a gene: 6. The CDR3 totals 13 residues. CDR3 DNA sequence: TGCGCCAGCAGCCAAGAGCAGGGGGTGGGGCAGTACTTC. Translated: CASSQEQGVGQYF.

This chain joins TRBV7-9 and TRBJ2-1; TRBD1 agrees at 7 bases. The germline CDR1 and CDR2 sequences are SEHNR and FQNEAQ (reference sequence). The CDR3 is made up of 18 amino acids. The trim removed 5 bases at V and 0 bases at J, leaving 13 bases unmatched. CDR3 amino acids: CASSPSQGQLSSYNEQFF. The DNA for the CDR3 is TGTGCCAGCAGCCCGAGCCAGGGACAGCTGAGCTCCTACAATGAGCAGTTCTTC.

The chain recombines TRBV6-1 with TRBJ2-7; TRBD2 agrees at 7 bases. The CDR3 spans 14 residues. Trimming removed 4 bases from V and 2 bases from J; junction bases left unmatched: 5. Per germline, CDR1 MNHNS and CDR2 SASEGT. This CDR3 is CASSGGGSTYEQYF. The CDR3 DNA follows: TGTGCCAGCAGTGGGGGCGGGAGCACCTACGAGCAGTACTTC.

In DNA, the CDR3 is TGTGCCAGCAGCTTAGTTGCAGGGATCGCCAAAAACATTCAGTACTTC. Its protein product is CASSLVAGIAKNIQYF. The rearrangement joins TRBV7-9 to TRBJ2-4, with D perhaps matching TRBD1 (5 bases). Trimming left V 1 base short and J 1 base short, with 11 bases between. The V gene's germline CDR1 is SEHNR and CDR2 FQNEAQ (reference sequence). The CDR3 totals 16 residues.

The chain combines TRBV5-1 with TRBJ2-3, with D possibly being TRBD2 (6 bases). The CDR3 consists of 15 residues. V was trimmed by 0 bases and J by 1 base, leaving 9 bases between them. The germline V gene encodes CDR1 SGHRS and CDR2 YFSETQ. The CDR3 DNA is TGCGCCAGCAGCTTGGCGGCTAGCGGCACAGATACGCAGTATTTT. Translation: CASSLAASGTDTQYF.

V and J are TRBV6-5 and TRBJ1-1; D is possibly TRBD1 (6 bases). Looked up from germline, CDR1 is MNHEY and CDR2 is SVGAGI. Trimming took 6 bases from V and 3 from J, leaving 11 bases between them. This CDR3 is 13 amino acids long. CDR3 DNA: TGTGCCAGCAGGGCGACAGGTGACACTGAAGCTTTCTTT. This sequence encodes CASRATGDTEAFF.

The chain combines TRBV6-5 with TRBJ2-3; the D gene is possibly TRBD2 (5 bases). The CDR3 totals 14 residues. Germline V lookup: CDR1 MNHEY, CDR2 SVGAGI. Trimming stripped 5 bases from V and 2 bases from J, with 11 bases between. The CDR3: CASSRLGLTDTQYF. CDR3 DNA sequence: TGTGCCAGCAGTCGACTTGGACTCACAGATACGCAGTATTTT.

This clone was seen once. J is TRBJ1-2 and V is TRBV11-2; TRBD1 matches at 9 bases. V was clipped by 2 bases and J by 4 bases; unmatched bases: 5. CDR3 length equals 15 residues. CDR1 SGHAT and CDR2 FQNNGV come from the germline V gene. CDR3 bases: TGTGCCAGCAGCTTATCCGGGACAGGGACCTATGGCTACACCTTC. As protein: CASSLSGTGTYGYTF.

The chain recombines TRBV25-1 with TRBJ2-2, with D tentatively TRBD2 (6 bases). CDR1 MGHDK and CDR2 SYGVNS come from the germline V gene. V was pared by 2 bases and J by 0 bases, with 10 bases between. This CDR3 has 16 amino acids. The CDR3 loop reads CASSEGAGTNTGELFF. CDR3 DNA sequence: TGTGCCAGCAGTGAAGGGGCGGGAACGAACACCGGGGAGCTGTTTTTT.

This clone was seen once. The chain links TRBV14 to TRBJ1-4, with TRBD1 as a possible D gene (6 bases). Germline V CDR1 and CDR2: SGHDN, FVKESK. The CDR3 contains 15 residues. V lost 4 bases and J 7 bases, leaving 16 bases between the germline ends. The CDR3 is CASSPGSGHFEKLFF. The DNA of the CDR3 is TGTGCCAGCAGCCCGGGATCGGGACACTTTGAAAAACTGTTTTTT.

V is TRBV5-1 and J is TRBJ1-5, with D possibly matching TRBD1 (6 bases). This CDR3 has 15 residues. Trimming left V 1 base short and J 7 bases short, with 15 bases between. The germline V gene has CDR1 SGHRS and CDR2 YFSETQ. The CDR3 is CASSLTTGLGQPQHF. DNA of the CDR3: TGCGCCAGCAGCTTGACGACAGGATTAGGCCAGCCCCAGCATTTT.